One TCR beta chain is described in this entry. The antigen remains undetermined. Method: immunoSEQ multiplex PCR; TCRdb's copy keeps in-frame clones and lacks some. The sample includes tens of thousands of clones, roughly 88% of them seen just once. CDR1 is LGHNA, CDR2 YSLEER, per germline. CDR3 length: 18 residues. Trimming at V came to 4 bases and at J to 4 bases, leaving 12 bases not matched to a gene. The sample is drawn from a study of OX40 agonist ivuxolimab in advanced cancers. For the study at large: Intravenous ivuxolimab was administered to patients every 2 weeks at 0.01 to 10 mg/kg.

General study results and limits: Among the least clonally expanded were partial responders at 0.1-3.0 mg/kg. Clones of CD4+ and CD8+ blood T cells grew by week 6 at doses of 0.1 to 3.0 mg/kg. The antigens recognized by the expanded peripheral T cells, that is their antigen specificity, were not determined.

J is TRBJ2-1 and V is TRBV4-3, with 11 positions matching TRBD2. The sample was CD4+ or CD8+ T cells sorted from blood, taken in a trial of the OX40 agonist ivuxolimab. This clonotype originated in an adult with an advanced solid tumor such as melanoma, head and neck, liver or kidney cancer. The CDR3: CASSLNSGGAAIYNEQFF. The DNA for the CDR3 is TGCGCCAGCAGCCTTAATAGCGGGGGGGCCGCGATTTACAATGAGCAGTTCTTC.